The sequence of this T cell receptor (beta chain) was determined in a study of blood T cell repertoires in COVID-19. Whole-study context: COVID-19 samples from acute and convalescent phases originated in the United States, Italy and Spain.

Generated by immunoSEQ multiplex PCR, the TCRdb table keeps only in-frame clones and is missing some. This table holds 60,000 to 65,000 clones, approximately 82% found once. With 0 bases clipped from V and 8 bases from J, the junction kept 20 bases outside the gene matches. Looked up from germline, CDR1 is SGDLS and CDR2 is YYNGEE. The CDR3 is 19 amino acids. This chain connects TRBV9 to TRBJ2-1, with 7 bases lining up with TRBD2. The specimen sequenced was peripheral blood. This sequence originates from a woman in her sixties or seventies with acute or convalescent COVID-19. The CDR3 region has the DNA TGTGCCAGCAGCGTAGCGGGACTATCAGTTTTGACGAAATCTTATGAGCAGTTCTTC. It yields the protein CASSVAGLSVLTKSYEQFF.